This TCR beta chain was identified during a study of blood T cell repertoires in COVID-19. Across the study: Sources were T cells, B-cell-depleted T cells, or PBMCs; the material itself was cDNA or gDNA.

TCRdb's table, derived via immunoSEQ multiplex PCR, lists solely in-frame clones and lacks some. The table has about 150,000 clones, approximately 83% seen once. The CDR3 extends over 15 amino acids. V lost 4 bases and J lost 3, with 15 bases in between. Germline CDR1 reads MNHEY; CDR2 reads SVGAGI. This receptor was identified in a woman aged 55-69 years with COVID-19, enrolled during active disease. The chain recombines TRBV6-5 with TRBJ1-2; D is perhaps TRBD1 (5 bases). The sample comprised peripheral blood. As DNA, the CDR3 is TGTGCCAGCAGTTCCTCTCTGAGGACACACTATGGCTACACCTTC. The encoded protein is CASSSSLRTHYGYTF.